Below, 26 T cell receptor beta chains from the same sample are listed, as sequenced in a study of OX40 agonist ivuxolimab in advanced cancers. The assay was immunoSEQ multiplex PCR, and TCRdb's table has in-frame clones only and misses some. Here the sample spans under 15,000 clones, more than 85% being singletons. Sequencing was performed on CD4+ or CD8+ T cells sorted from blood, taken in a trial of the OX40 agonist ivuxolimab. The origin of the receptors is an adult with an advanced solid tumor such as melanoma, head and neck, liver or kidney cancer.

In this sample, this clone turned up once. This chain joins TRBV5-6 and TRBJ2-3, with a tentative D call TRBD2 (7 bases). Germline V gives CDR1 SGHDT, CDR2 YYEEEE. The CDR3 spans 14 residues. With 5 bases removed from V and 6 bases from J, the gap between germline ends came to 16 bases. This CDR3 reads CASSFDRGGDTQYF. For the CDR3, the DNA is TGTGCCAGCAGTTTCGATAGGGGGGGGGATACGCAGTATTTT. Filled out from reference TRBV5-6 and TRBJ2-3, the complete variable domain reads DAGVTQSPTHLIKTRGQQVTLRCSPKSGHDTVSWYQQALGQGPQFIFQYYEEEERQRGNFPDRFSGHQFPNYSSELNVNALLLGDSALYLCASSFDRGGDTQYFGPGTRLTVL.

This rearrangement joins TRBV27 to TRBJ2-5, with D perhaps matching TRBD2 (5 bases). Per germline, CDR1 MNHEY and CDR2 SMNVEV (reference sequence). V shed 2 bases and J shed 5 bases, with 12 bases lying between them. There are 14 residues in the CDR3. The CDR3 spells CASSLGLAGETQYF. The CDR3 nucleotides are TGTGCCAGCAGTTTAGGGCTAGCTGGTGAGACCCAGTACTTC.

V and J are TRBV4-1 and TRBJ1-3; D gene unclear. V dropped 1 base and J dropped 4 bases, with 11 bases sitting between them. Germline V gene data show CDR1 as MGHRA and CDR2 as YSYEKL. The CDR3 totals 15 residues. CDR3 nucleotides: TGCGCCAGCAGCCAAGGTTGGGAATCAGGAAACACCATATATTTT. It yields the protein CASSQGWESGNTIYF.

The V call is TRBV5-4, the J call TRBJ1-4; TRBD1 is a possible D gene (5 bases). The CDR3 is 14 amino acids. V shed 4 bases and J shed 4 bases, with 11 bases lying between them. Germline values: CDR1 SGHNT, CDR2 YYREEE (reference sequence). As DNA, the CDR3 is TGTGCCAGCAGCACAACGACAGATAATGAAAAACTGTTTTTT. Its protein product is CASSTTTDNEKLFF.

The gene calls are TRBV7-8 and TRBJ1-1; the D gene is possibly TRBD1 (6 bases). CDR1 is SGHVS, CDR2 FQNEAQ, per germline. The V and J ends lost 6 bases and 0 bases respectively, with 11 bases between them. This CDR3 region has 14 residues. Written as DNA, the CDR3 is TGTGCCAGCAGTCTCGGGGGGCTGAACACTGAAGCTTTCTTT. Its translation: CASSLGGLNTEAFF.

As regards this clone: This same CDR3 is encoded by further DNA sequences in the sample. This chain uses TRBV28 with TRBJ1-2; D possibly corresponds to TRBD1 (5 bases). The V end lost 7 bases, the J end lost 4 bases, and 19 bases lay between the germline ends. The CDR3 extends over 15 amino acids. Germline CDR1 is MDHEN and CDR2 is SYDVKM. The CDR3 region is CASTPRGAAGYGYTF. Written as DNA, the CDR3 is TGTGCCAGCACTCCGCGGGGCGCCGCTGGCTATGGCTACACCTTC.

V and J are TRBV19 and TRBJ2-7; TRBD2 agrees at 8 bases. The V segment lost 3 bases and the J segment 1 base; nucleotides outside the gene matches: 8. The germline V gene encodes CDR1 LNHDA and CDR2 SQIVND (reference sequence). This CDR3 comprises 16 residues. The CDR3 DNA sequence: TGTGCCAGTAGTATGGCATATAGCGGGGAATCCTACGAGCAGTACTTC. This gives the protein CASSMAYSGESYEQYF. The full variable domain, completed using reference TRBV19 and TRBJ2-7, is DGGITQSPKYLFRKEGQNVTLSCEQNLNHDAMYWYRQDPGQGLRLIYYSQIVNDFQKGDIAEGYSVSREKKESFPLTVTSAQKNPTAFYLCASSMAYSGESYEQYFGPGTRLTVT.

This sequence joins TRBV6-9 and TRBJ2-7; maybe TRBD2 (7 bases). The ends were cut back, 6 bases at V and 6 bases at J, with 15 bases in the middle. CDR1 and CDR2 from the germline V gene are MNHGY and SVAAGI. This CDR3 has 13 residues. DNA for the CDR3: TGTGCCAGCAGGGAAGGGGGGGGAACCGAGCAGTACTTC. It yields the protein CASREGGGTEQYF.

The CDR3 DNA reads TGTGCCAGCTCACCACAGGGGGTTCCCCAAGATGCCCAGTACTTC. This codes for CASSPQGVPQDAQYF. The chain links TRBV18 to TRBJ2-5, with a weak D call TRBD1 (6 bases). The CDR3 length is 15 residues. Germline V gene data show CDR1 as KGHSH and CDR2 as LQKENI. Deletions cut 1 base from V and 9 bases from J, with 18 bases between.

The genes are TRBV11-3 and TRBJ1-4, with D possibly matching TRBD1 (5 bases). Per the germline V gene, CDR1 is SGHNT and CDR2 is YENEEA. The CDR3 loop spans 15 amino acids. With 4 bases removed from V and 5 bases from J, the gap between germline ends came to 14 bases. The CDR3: CASSYGGGENEKLFF. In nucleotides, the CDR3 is TGTGCCAGCAGCTATGGGGGAGGGGAAAATGAAAAACTGTTTTTT.

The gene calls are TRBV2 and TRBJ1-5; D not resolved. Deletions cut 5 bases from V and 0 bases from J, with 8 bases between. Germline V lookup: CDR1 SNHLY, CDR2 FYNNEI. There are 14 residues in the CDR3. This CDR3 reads CASSRRNSNQPQHF. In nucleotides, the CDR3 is TGTGCCAGCAGTCGCAGGAATAGCAATCAGCCCCAGCATTTT.

This chain's CDR3 is CASSLSLAAAYNEQFF. In DNA, the CDR3 is TGTGCCAGCAGCCTAAGCCTGGCAGCCGCCTACAATGAGCAGTTCTTC. This sequence joins TRBV7-7 and TRBJ2-1; no firm D call. The V and J ends lost 5 bases and 2 bases respectively, with 16 bases between them. The CDR3 extends over 16 amino acids. Germline CDR1 and CDR2: SSHAT and FNYEAQ (reference sequence).

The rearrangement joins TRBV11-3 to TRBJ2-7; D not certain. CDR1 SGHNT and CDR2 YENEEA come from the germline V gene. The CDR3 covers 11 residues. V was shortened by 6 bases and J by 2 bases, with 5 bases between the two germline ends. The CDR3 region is CASSAAYEQYF. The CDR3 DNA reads TGTGCCAGCAGTGCGGCCTACGAGCAGTACTTC.

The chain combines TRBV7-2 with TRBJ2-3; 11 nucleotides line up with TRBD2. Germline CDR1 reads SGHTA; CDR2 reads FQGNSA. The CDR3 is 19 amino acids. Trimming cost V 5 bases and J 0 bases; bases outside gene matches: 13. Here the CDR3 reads CASSQPLAGGAPSTDTQYF. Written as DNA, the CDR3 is TGTGCCAGCAGCCAACCTCTAGCGGGAGGCGCTCCTAGCACAGATACGCAGTATTTT.

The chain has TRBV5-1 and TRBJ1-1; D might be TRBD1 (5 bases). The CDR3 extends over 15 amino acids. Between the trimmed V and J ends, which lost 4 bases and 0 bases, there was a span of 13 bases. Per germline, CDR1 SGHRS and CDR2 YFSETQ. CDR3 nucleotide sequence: TGCGCCAGCAGCGTTAACAGGTTTATGAACACTGAAGCTTTCTTT. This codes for CASSVNRFMNTEAFF.

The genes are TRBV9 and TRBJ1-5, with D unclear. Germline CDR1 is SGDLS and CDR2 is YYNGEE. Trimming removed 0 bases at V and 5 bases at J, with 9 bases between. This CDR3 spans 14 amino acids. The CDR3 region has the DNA TGTGCCAGCAGCGTAGGGGCAGGCTATCAGCCCCAGCATTTT. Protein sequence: CASSVGAGYQPQHF.

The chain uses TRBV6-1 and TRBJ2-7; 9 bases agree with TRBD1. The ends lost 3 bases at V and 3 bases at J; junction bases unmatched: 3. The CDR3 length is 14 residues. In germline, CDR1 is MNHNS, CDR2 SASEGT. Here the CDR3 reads CASSERDRVYEQYF. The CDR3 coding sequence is TGTGCCAGCAGTGAGCGGGACAGGGTCTACGAGCAGTACTTC.

CDR3 sequence: CASSLNYGYTF. In DNA, the CDR3 is TGTGCCAGCAGCTTGAACTATGGCTACACCTTC. The J gene is TRBJ1-2, the V gene TRBV5-5; D is unclear. The CDR3 has 11 amino acids. Germline V gene data show CDR1 as SGHKS and CDR2 as YYEKEE (reference sequence). Trimming pared 1 base from V and 2 bases from J, leaving 0 bases between.

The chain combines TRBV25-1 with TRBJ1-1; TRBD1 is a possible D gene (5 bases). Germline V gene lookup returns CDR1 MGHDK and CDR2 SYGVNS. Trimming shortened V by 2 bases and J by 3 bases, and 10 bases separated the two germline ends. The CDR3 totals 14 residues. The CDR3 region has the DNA TGTGCCAGCAGTGAAGGGGGGACCTACACTGAAGCTTTCTTT. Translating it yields CASSEGGTYTEAFF.

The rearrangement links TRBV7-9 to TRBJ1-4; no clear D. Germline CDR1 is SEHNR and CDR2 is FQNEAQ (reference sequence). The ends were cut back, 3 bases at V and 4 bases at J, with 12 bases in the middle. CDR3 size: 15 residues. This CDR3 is CASSFNQADNEKLFF. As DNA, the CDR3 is TGTGCCAGCAGCTTTAATCAGGCGGATAATGAAAAACTGTTTTTT. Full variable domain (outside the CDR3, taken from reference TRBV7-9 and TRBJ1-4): DTGVSQNPRHKITKRGQNVTFRCDPISEHNRLYWYRQTLGQGPEFLTYFQNEAQLEKSRLLSDRFSAERPKGSFSTLEIQRTEQGDSAMYLCASSFNQADNEKLFFGSGTQLSVL.

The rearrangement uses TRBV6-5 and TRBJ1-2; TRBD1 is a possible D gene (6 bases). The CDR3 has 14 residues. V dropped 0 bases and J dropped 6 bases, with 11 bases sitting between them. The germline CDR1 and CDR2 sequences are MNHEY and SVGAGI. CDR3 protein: CASSYSSQGNGYTF. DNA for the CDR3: TGTGCCAGCAGTTACTCGTCGCAGGGGAATGGCTACACCTTC.

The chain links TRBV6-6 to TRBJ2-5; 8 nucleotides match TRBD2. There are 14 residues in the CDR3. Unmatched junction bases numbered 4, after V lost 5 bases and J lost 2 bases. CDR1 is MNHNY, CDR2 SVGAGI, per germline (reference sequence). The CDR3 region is CASSRGGPQETQYF. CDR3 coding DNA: TGTGCCAGCAGTCGGGGGGGGCCACAAGAGACCCAGTACTTC.

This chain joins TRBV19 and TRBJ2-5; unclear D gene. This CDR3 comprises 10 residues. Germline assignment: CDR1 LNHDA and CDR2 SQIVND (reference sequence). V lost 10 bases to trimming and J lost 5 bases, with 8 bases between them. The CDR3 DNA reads TGTGCCAACCCCCTGGAGACCCAGTACTTC. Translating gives CANPLETQYF.

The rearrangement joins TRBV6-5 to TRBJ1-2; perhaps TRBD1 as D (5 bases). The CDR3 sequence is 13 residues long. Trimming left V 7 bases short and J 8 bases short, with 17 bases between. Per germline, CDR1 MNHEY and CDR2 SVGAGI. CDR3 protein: CASTEGGAGGYTF. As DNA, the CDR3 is TGTGCCAGCACCGAGGGTGGGGCAGGAGGCTACACCTTC.

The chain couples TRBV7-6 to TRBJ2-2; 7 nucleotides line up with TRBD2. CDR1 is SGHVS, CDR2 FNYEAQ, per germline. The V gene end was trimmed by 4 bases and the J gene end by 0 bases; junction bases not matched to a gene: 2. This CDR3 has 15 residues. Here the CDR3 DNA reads TGTGCCAGCAGCTCTAGCGGCACGAACACCGGGGAGCTGTTTTTT. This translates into CASSSSGTNTGELFF.

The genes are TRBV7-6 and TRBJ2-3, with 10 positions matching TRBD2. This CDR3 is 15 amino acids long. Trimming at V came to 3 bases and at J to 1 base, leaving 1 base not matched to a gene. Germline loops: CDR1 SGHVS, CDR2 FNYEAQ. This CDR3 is CASSLGTSGTDTQYF. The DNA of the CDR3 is TGTGCCAGCAGCTTGGGGACTAGCGGCACAGATACGCAGTATTTT. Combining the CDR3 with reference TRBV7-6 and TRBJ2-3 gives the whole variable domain GAGVSQSPRYKVTKRGQDVALRCDPISGHVSLYWYRQALGQGPEFLTYFNYEAQQDKSGLPNDRFSAERPEGSISTLTIQRTEQRDSAMYRCASSLGTSGTDTQYFGPGTRLTVL.